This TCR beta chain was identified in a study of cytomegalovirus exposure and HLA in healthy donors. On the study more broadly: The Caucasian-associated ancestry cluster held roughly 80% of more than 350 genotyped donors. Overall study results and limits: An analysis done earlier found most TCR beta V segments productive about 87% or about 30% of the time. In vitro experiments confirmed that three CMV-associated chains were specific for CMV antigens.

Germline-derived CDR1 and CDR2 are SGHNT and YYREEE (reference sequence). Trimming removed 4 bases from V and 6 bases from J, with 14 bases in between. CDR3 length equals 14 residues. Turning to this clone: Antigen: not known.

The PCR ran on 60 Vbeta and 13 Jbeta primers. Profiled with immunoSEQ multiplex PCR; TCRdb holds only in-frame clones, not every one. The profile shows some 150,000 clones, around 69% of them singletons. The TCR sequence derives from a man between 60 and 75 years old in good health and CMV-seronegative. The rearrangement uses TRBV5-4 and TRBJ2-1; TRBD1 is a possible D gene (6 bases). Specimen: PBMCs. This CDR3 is CASSLVGAFNEQFF. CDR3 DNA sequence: TGTGCCAGCAGCCTGGTGGGGGCCTTCAATGAGCAGTTCTTC.